This T cell receptor beta chain was found in a study of T cells in Graves' hyperthyroidism and ophthalmopathy. RNA transcripts gave rise to amplified TCR beta CDR3 regions. In the first-round RT-PCR of the TCR CDR3, the HTBI primer set was used. TCRdb re-derived calls from the multiplex PCR reads in MiXCR, one entry per CDR3 protein. The table has 300,000 to 450,000 distinct CDR3 sequences, about a sixth seen once. In its sample, this clonotype was seen many times. Germline lookup yields CDR1 LGHDT and CDR2 YNNKEL (reference sequence). V was clipped by 1 base and J by 10 bases; unmatched bases: 1. CDR3 length: 12 amino acids.

The sequence came from a woman between 18 and 30 years old with Graves' hyperthyroidism that later progressed to Graves' ophthalmopathy. The chain employs TRBV3-1 and TRBJ2-1, with 7 bases that match TRBD2. The specimen sequenced was blood. The CDR3 DNA sequence: TGTGCCAGCAGCCAAGCGGGAGGAGAGCAGTTCTTC. This translates into CASSQAGGEQFF.